Below, 23 T cell receptor beta chains from the same sample are listed, as sequenced in a study of cytomegalovirus exposure and HLA in healthy donors. Primers included in the PCR were 60 Vbeta and 13 Jbeta primers. Profiling relied on immunoSEQ multiplex PCR, and the TCRdb table lists in-frame clones only, not all of them. The sample has more than 90,000 clones; around 80% are singletons. The specimen was PBMCs. These receptors originate from a man younger than 45 in good health and CMV-seropositive.

The genes are TRBV4-2 and TRBJ1-1; TRBD1 aligns across 12 bases. The CDR3 covers 21 residues. Germline lookup yields CDR1 LGHNA and CDR2 YNFKEQ. V shed 1 base, J shed 0 bases, and the junction held 15 bases outside the gene matches. The CDR3 DNA is TGTGCCAGCAGCCAAGTAAGTTTCTATCGGGACAGGGGGCGGATGAACACTGAAGCTTTCTTT. The encoded protein is CASSQVSFYRDRGRMNTEAFF.

Only a few counts were recorded for this clone. V is TRBV5-1 and J is TRBJ1-1, with D perhaps TRBD1 (5 bases). V dropped 0 bases and J dropped 6 bases, with 15 bases sitting between them. The CDR3 has 15 residues. The germline CDR1 and CDR2 sequences are SGHRS and YFSETQ. CDR3: CASSLVPVEGAEAFF. The CDR3 DNA reads as TGCGCCAGCAGCTTGGTTCCGGTCGAAGGGGCTGAAGCTTTCTTT.

Notes on this clone: A read error may produce the germline difference seen at one junction end. V and J are TRBV27 and TRBJ1-2; TRBD1 matches at 10 bases. The CDR3 spans 16 residues. Germline CDR1 MNHEY, CDR2 SMNVEV (reference sequence). The CDR3 sequence: CASSVSRPGQGYGYTF. CDR3 DNA sequence: TGTGCCAGCAGTGTATCTAGGCCGGGACAGGGGTATGGCTACACCTTC.

V usage is TRBV9 and J usage is TRBJ1-6; weak D call: TRBD1 (6 bases). Germline CDR1 is SGDLS and CDR2 is YYNGEE. The CDR3 extends over 17 amino acids. V dropped 1 base and J dropped 5 bases, with 16 bases sitting between them. In DNA form, the CDR3 reads TGTGCCAGCAGCGTATCCCCTGGGGGCGGTAATAATTCACCCCTCCACTTT. It is translated as CASSVSPGGGNNSPLHF.

CDR3 nucleotides: TGTGCCAGCAGCCGACAGGGAGGAAATGAAAAACTGTTTTTT. Its protein is CASSRQGGNEKLFF. This chain connects TRBV5-6 to TRBJ1-4; 7 nucleotides match TRBD1. V was clipped by 4 bases and J by 5 bases; unmatched bases: 5. In germline, CDR1 is SGHDT, CDR2 YYEEEE. CDR3 length: 14 residues. The complete variable domain, with remaining parts taken from reference TRBV5-6 and TRBJ1-4, reads DAGVTQSPTHLIKTRGQQVTLRCSPKSGHDTVSWYQQALGQGPQFIFQYYEEEERQRGNFPDRFSGHQFPNYSSELNVNALLLGDSALYLCASSRQGGNEKLFFGSGTQLSVL.

CDR3 DNA: TGTGCCAGCAGTTACTCGTACCCCAGGGGCCACGAGCAGTACTTC. It codes for CASSYSYPRGHEQYF. The V call is TRBV6-6, the J call TRBJ2-7; D perhaps matches TRBD1 (6 bases). Trimming took off 0 bases at V and 5 bases at J, with 14 bases between the two ends. CDR3 length equals 15 residues. From germline, CDR1 is MNHNY and CDR2 SVGAGI (reference sequence).

This sequence joins TRBV6-1 and TRBJ1-4, with D uncertain. Per germline, CDR1 MNHNS and CDR2 SASEGT. This CDR3 contains 14 residues. V lost 2 bases and J 8 bases, leaving 12 bases between the germline ends. The CDR3 region has the DNA TGTGCCAGCAGTGAACTAGGATTCGGCGAAAAACTGTTTTTT. It encodes CASSELGFGEKLFF.

This clone was picked up a small number of times. The J gene is TRBJ2-2, the V gene TRBV6-1; D is undetermined. The CDR3 is 18 residues long. The germline V gene has CDR1 MNHNS and CDR2 SASEGT. V gave up 3 bases and J gave up 2 bases, with 19 bases separating them. Here the CDR3 DNA reads TGTGCCAGCAGTGACCGCAGCCCGAGGTTTCCTAACACCGGGGAGCTGTTTTTT. Translated: CASSDRSPRFPNTGELFF.

A few counts support this clone. This chain links TRBV6-5 with TRBJ2-7; tentative D call: TRBD1 (6 bases). Germline CDR1 reads MNHEY; CDR2 reads SVGAGI. Trimming took off 2 bases at V and 2 bases at J, with 16 bases between the two ends. This CDR3 spans 16 amino acids. CDR3: CASSYDGGYFPYEQYF. CDR3 sequence (DNA): TGTGCCAGCAGTTACGATGGGGGCTATTTTCCCTACGAGCAGTACTTC.

This chain uses TRBV19 with TRBJ1-5, with a tentative D call TRBD1 (5 bases). Germline assignment: CDR1 LNHDA and CDR2 SQIVND (reference sequence). This CDR3 contains 15 residues. The V end lost 0 bases, the J end lost 3 bases, and 9 bases lay between the germline ends. Here the CDR3 reads CASSIEQVSNQPQHF. The CDR3 DNA sequence: TGTGCCAGTAGTATAGAACAGGTGTCCAATCAGCCCCAGCATTTT.

On this clone: Other DNA sequences of this sample code for an identical CDR3. This chain links TRBV27 with TRBJ2-7; TRBD1 might be the D (5 bases). Germline V gene sequence: CDR1 MNHEY, CDR2 SMNVEV (reference sequence). Between the trimmed V and J ends, which lost 5 bases and 7 bases, there was a span of 15 bases. The CDR3 runs to 13 residues. The DNA of the CDR3 is TGTGCCAGCAGTCTAATGGAGACAGCAGAGCAGTACTTC. Translation gives CASSLMETAEQYF.

The chain employs TRBV5-1 and TRBJ2-3, with TRBD2 matching 9 bases. V dropped 4 bases and J dropped 5; count of bases not matched to a gene: 11. There are 16 residues in the CDR3. CDR1 and CDR2 (germline): SGHRS, YFSETQ. CDR3 sequence: CASSLLSGGRGDTQYF. The CDR3 bases are TGCGCCAGCAGCCTATTAAGCGGGGGGAGGGGAGATACGCAGTATTTT.

The V call is TRBV5-4, the J call TRBJ2-7, with D perhaps matching TRBD2 (5 bases). Germline lookup yields CDR1 SGHNT and CDR2 YYREEE (reference sequence). There are 12 residues in the CDR3. Trimming left V 3 bases short and J 7 bases short, with 11 bases between. CDR3 sequence reads: CASSSFSGEQYF. DNA for the CDR3: TGTGCCAGCAGCTCCTTCTCGGGAGAGCAGTACTTC.

CDR3 nucleotide sequence: TGCGCCAGCAGCCAGGCGTCGGGGGGAGAGAGAGGAAAGCAGTACTTC. Translating it yields CASSQASGGERGKQYF. The J gene is TRBJ2-7, the V gene TRBV4-1; 7 bases are a match to TRBD2. The CDR3 runs 16 residues. CDR1 is MGHRA and CDR2 is YSYEKL in the germline V gene. With V trimmed by 3 bases and J by 8 bases, 16 bases remained unmatched.

This rearrangement joins TRBV11-2 to TRBJ1-6, with TRBD1 matching over 9 bases. The CDR3 runs 14 residues. V shed 5 bases, J shed 10 bases, and the junction held 6 bases outside the gene matches. CDR1 SGHAT and CDR2 FQNNGV come from the germline V gene. CDR3 residues: CASSPTGGKSPLHF. DNA for the CDR3: TGTGCCAGCAGCCCAACAGGGGGCAAGTCACCCCTCCACTTT.

The V call is TRBV28, the J call TRBJ2-1, with 12 nucleotides matching TRBD1. With V trimmed by 4 bases and J by 5 bases, 6 bases remained unmatched. From germline, CDR1 is MDHEN and CDR2 SYDVKM. The CDR3 extends over 16 amino acids. The CDR3 region has the DNA TGTGCCAGCAGTTCTCCGGGACAGGGGGCCCACAATGAGCAGTTCTTC. It encodes CASSSPGQGAHNEQFF.

The gene calls are TRBV7-9 and TRBJ1-3; TRBD1 might be the D (5 bases). The germline V gene has CDR1 SEHNR and CDR2 FQNEAQ (reference sequence). Trimming removed 7 bases at V and 7 bases at J, with 14 bases between. This CDR3 contains 13 residues. This chain's CDR3 is CASNSGEINTIYF. The CDR3 bases are TGTGCCAGCAACTCGGGGGAAATCAACACCATATATTTT.

This chain uses TRBV6-5 with TRBJ1-6; D may be TRBD1 (5 bases). The CDR3 extends over 15 amino acids. The ends were cut back, 5 bases at V and 5 bases at J, with 13 bases in the middle. Germline V gives CDR1 MNHEY, CDR2 SVGAGI. Here the CDR3 DNA reads TGTGCCAGCAGTCCCGGCGGGGCTAATAATTCACCCCTCCACTTT. Its translation is CASSPGGANNSPLHF.

This chain links TRBV6-5 with TRBJ2-1; 7 bases are shared with TRBD1. Germline V gene lookup returns CDR1 MNHEY and CDR2 SVGAGI. J lost 10 bases, V lost 6 bases, and 6 bases had no gene match. There are 12 residues in the CDR3. CDR3 region: CASRRTGGEQFF. In DNA, the CDR3 is TGTGCCAGCAGGCGGACAGGCGGGGAGCAGTTCTTC.

The rearrangement uses TRBV5-1 and TRBJ2-7; tentative D call: TRBD2 (6 bases). The germline gives CDR1 SGHRS, CDR2 YFSETQ. Deletions cut 4 bases from V and 6 bases from J, with 17 bases between. The length of the CDR3 is 14 residues. CDR3 DNA: TGCGCCAGCAGCGCGGGGAATCAACTCGGCGAGCAGTACTTC. This encodes CASSAGNQLGEQYF.

This chain links TRBV13 with TRBJ2-3, with 8 bases lining up with TRBD2. V lost 5 bases and J lost 0; bases outside the gene matches: 1. Germline V gene sequence: CDR1 PRHDT, CDR2 FYEKMQ (reference sequence). The CDR3 runs to 14 residues. The CDR3 spells CASSRGGSTDTQYF. The CDR3 region has the DNA TGTGCCAGCAGCCGGGGGGGTAGCACAGATACGCAGTATTTT.

J is TRBJ2-7 and V is TRBV6-1, with TRBD1 matching over 9 bases. This CDR3 is built from 16 residues. V lost 0 bases, J lost 5 bases, and 8 bases stayed unmatched. Germline CDR1 and CDR2: MNHNS and SASEGT. The CDR3 region is CASSEADGTGYHEQYF. The CDR3 nucleotides read TGTGCCAGCAGTGAAGCAGATGGGACAGGGTACCACGAGCAGTACTTC.

V usage is TRBV10-3 and J usage is TRBJ2-3; TRBD2 matches at 14 bases. V trimming: 6 bases; J trimming: 0 bases; junction bases outside the gene matches: 5. Germline assignment: CDR1 ENHRY and CDR2 SYGVKD. The CDR3 extends over 17 amino acids. The CDR3 is CAIRRTSGGSSTDTQYF. The CDR3 bases are TGTGCCATCAGGAGGACTAGCGGGGGGTCTAGCACAGATACGCAGTATTTT.